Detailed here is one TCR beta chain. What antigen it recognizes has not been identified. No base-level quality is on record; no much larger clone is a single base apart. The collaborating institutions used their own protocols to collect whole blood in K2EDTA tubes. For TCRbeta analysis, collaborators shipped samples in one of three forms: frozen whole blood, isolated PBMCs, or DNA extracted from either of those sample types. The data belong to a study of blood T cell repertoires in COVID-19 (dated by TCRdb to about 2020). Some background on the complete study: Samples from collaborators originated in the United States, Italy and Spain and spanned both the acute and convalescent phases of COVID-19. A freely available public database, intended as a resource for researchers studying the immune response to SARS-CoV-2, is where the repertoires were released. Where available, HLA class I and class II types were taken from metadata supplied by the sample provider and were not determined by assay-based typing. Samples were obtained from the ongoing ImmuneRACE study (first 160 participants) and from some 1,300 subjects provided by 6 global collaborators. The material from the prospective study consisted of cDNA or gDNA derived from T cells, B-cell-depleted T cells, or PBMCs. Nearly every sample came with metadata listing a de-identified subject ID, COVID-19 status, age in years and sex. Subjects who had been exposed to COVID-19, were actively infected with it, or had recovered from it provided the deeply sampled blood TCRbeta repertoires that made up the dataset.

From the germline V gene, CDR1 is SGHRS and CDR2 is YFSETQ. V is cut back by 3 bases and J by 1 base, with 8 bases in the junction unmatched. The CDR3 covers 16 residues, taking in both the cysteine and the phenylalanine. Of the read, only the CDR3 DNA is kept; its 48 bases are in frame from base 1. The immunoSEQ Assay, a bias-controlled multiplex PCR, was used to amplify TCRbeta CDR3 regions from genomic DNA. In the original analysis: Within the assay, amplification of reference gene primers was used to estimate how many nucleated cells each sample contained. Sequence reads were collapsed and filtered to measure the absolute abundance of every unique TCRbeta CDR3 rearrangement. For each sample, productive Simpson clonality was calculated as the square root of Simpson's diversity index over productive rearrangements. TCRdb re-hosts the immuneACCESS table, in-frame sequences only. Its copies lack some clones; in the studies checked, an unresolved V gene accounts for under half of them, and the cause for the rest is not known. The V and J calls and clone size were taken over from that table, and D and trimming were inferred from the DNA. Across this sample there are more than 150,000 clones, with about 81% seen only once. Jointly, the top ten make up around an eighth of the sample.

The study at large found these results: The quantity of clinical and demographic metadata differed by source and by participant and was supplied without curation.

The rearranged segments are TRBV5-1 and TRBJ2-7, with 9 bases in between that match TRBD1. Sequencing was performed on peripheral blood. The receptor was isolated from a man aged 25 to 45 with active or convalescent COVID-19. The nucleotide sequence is TGCGCCAGCAGCTGGGCGGGACAGGGTTATTCCTACGAGCAGTACTTC. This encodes CASSWAGQGYSYEQYF.